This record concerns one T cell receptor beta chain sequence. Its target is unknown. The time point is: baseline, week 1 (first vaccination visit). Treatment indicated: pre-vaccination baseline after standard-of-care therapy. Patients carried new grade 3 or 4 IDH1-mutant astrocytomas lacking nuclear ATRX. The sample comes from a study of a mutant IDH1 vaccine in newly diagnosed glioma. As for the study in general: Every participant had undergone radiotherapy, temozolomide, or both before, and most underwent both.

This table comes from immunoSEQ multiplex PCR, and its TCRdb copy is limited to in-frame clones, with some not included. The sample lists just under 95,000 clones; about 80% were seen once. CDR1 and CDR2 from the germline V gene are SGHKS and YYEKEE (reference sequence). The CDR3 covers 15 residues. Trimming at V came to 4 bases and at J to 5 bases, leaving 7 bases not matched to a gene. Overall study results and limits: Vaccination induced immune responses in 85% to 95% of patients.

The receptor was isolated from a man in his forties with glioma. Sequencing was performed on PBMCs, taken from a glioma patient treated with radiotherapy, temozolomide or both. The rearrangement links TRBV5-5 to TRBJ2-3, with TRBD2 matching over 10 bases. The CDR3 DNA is TGTGCCAGCAGCCCCCGGCTAGCGGGGGAAGATACGCAGTATTTT. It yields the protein CASSPRLAGEDTQYF.